This T cell receptor beta chain was obtained from a study of Tregs in tolerant kidney transplant recipients. The CDR3 length is 14 residues. From germline, CDR1 is MGHRA and CDR2 YSYEKL. V shed 3 bases and J 10 bases; nucleotides not matched to a gene: 5. CD4+CD25+CD127- Tregs, CD4+CD25- non-Tregs, CD4 and CD8 cells were sorted. Clones were sequenced by immunoSEQ multiplex PCR, and TCRdb holds only the in-frame ones, with some missing. This table has roughly 66,000 clones, roughly 89% appearing once. Regarding the study as a whole: Biological reproducibility was not directly addressed, but technical replication error appeared minimal. Antigen-driven expansion was suggested because donor-specific Tregs expanded more than all Tregs in tolerant patients.

About this clone: The antigen is unknown.

The chain links TRBV4-1 to TRBJ2-1, with TRBD2 matching 11 bases. The TCR sequence derives from a human donor who received a combined kidney and bone marrow transplant. Sequences were derived from CD8+ T cells from blood, sampled before the transplant. CDR3 residues: CASSQSGTSGEQFF. The DNA for the CDR3 is TGCGCCAGCAGCCAGTCCGGGACTAGCGGCGAGCAGTTCTTC.